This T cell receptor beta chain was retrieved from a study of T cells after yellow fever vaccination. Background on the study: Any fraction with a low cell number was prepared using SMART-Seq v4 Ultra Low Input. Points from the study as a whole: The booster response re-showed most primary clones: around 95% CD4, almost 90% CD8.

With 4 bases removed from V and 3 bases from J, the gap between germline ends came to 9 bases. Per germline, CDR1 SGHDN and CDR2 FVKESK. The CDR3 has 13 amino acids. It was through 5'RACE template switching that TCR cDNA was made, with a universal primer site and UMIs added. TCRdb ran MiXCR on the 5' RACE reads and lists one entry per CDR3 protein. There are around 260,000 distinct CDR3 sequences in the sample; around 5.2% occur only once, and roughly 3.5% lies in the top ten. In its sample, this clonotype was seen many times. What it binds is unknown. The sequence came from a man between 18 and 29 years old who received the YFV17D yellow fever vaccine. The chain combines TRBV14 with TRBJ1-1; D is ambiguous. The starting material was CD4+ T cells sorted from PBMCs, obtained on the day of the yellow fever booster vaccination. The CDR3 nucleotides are TGTGCCAGCAGCCGGTTCACATACACTGAAGCTTTCTTT. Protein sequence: CASSRFTYTEAFF.